Detailed here is one TCR beta chain. The antigen remains undetermined. Because the CDR3's place on the DNA is in doubt, the DNA is left out and the CDR3 is given as listed by TCRdb. This entry comes from a study of blood T cells in healthy people across ages. Study-level results: With age, beta diversity per million T cells declined roughly linearly, significantly by over 35.

The CDR3 is 16 residues long, ends included. Per germline, CDR1 SGDLS and CDR2 YYNGEE. Through a sample-barcoded 5' primer and a J-beta primer mix, a second PCR was run for roughly 6 to 11 cycles. TCRdb re-called the 5' RACE reads with MiXCR, one entry per CDR3 protein. The sample holds some 1,500,000 distinct CDR3 sequences, roughly 43% seen once. This clonotype was obtained from a woman aged 18-35 years in good health. The specimen sequenced was blood. The chain links TRBV9 to TRBJ2-2; the D call of TRBD2 is as the table states it, not checked on the DNA. The CDR3 spells CACSAGGRPNTGELFF.